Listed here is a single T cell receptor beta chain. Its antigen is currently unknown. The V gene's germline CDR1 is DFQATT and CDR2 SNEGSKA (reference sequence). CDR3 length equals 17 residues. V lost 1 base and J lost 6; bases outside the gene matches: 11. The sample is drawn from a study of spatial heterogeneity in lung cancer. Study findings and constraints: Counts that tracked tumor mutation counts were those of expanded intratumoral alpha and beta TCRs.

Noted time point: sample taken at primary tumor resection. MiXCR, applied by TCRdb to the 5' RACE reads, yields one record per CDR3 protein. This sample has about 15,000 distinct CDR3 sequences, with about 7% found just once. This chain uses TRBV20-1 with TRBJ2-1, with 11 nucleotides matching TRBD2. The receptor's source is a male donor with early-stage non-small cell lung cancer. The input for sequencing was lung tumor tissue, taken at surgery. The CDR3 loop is CSARVSGGAIGGNEQFF. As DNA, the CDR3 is TGCAGTGCTAGAGTTAGCGGGGGGGCCATCGGGGGCAATGAGCAGTTCTTC.